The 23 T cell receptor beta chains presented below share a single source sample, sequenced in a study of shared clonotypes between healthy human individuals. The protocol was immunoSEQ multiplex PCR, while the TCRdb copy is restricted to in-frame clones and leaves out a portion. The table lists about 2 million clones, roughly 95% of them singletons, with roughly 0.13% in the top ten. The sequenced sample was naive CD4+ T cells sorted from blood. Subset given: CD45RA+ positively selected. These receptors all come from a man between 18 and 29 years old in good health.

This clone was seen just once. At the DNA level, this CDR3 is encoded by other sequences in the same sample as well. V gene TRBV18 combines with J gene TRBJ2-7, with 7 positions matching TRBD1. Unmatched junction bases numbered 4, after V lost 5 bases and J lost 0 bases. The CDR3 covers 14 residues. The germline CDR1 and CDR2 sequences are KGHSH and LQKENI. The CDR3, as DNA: TGTGCCAGCTCATTGGACAGGAGCTCCTACGAGCAGTACTTC. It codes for CASSLDRSSYEQYF.

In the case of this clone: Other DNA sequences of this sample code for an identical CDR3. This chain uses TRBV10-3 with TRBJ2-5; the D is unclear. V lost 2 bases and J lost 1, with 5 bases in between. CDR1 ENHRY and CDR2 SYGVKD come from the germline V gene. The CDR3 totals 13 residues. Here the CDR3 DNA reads TGTGCCATCAGTGAGACACCCCAAGAGACCCAGTACTTC. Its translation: CAISETPQETQYF.

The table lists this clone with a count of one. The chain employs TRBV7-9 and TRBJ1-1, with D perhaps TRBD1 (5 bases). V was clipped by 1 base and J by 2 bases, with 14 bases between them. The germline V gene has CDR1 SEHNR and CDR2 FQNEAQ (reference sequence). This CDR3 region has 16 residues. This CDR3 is CASSLGRLGLNTEAFF. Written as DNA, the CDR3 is TGTGCCAGCAGCTTAGGTCGGTTGGGGCTTAACACTGAAGCTTTCTTT. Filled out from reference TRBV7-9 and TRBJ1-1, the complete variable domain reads DTGVSQNPRHKITKRGQNVTFRCDPISEHNRLYWYRQTLGQGPEFLTYFQNEAQLEKSRLLSDRFSAERPKGSFSTLEIQRTEQGDSAMYLCASSLGRLGLNTEAFFGQGTRLTVV.

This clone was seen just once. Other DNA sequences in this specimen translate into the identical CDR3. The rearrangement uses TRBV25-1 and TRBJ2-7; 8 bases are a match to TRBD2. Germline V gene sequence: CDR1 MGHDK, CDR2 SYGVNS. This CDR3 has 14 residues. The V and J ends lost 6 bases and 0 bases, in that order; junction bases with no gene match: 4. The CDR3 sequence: CASSGSGSSYEQYF. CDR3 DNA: TGTGCCAGCAGCGGCAGCGGGAGCTCCTACGAGCAGTACTTC.

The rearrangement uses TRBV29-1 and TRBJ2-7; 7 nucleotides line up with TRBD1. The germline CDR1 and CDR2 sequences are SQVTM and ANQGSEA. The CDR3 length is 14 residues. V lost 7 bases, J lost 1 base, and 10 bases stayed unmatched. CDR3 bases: TGCAGCGCTTACACCGGGACAGAGTCCTACGAGCAGTACTTC. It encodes CSAYTGTESYEQYF.

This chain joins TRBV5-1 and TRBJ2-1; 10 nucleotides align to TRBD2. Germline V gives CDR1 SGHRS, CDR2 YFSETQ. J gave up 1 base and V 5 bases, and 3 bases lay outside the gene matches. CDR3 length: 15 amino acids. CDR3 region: CASREAGGSYNEQFF. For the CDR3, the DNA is TGCGCCAGCAGGGAAGCGGGAGGGTCCTACAATGAGCAGTTCTTC. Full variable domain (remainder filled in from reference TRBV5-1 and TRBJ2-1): KAGVTQTPRYLIKTRGQQVTLSCSPISGHRSVSWYQQTPGQGLQFLFEYFSETQRNKGNFPGRFSGRQFSNSRSEMNVSTLELGDSALYLCASREAGGSYNEQFFGPGTRLTVL.

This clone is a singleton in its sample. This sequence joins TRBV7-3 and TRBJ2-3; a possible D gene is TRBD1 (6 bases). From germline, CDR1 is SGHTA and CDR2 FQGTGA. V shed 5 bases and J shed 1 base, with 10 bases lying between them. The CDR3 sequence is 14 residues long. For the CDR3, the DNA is TGTGCCAGCAGCGGACGGACAGGCACAGATACGCAGTATTTT. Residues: CASSGRTGTDTQYF.

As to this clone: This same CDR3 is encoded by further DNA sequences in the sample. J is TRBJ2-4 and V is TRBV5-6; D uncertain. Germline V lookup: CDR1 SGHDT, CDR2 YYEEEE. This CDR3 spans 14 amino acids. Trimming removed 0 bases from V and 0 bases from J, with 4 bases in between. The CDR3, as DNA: TGTGCCAGCAGCTTGGTGCAAGCCAAAAACATTCAGTACTTC. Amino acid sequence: CASSLVQAKNIQYF. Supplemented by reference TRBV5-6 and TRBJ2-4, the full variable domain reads DAGVTQSPTHLIKTRGQQVTLRCSPKSGHDTVSWYQQALGQGPQFIFQYYEEEERQRGNFPDRFSGHQFPNYSSELNVNALLLGDSALYLCASSLVQAKNIQYFGAGTRLSVL.

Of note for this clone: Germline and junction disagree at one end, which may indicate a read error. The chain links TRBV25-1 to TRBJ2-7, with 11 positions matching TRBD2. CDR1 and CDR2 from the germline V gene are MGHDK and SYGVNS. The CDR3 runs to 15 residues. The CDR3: CAISEGTSGRYEQYF. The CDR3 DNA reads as TGTGCCATCAGTGAGGGGACTAGCGGCCGCTACGAGCAGTACTTC.

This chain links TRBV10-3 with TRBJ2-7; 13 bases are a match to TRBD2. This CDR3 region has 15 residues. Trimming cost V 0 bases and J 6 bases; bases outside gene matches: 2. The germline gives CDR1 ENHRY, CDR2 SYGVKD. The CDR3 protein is CAISESRTSGSEQYF. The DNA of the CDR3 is TGTGCCATCAGTGAGTCGAGGACTAGCGGGAGCGAGCAGTACTTC.

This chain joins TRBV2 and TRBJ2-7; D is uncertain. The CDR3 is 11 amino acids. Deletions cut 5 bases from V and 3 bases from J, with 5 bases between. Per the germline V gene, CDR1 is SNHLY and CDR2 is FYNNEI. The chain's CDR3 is CASSQNYEQYF. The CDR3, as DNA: TGTGCCAGCAGTCAGAACTACGAGCAGTACTTC.

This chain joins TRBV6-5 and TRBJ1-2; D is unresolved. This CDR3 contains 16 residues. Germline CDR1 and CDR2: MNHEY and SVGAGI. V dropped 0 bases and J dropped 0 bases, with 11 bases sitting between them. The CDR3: CASSYSRREANYGYTF. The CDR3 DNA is TGTGCCAGCAGTTACTCCAGACGGGAAGCTAACTATGGCTACACCTTC.

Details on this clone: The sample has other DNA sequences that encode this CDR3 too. For the CDR3, the DNA is TGCAGCGCCTTTACAGATACGCAGTATTTT. Residues: CSAFTDTQYF. The V and J genes are TRBV29-1 and TRBJ2-3; D is undetermined. The CDR3 totals 10 residues. The V and J ends lost 7 bases and 3 bases respectively, with 5 bases between them. The germline gives CDR1 SQVTM, CDR2 ANQGSEA.

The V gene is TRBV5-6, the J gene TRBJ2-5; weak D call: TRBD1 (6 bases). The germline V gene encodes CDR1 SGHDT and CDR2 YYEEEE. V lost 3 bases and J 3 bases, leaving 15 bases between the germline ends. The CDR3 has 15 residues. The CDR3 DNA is TGTGCCAGCAGCTCGACAGGTCTGAGTGAAGAGACCCAGTACTTC. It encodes CASSSTGLSEETQYF.

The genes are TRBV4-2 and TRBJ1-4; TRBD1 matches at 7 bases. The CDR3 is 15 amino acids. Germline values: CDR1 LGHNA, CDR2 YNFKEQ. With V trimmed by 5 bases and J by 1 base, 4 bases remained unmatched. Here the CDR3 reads CASSSDRETNEKLFF. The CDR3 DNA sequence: TGTGCCAGCAGCTCCGACAGGGAAACTAATGAAAAACTGTTTTTT.

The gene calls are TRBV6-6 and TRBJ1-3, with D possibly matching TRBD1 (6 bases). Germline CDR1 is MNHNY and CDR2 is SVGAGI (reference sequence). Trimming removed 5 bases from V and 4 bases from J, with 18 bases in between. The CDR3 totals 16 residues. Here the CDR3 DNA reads TGTGCCAGCAGTCCTCGTCAGCAGGGGACAGGAAACACCATATATTTT. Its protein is CASSPRQQGTGNTIYF.

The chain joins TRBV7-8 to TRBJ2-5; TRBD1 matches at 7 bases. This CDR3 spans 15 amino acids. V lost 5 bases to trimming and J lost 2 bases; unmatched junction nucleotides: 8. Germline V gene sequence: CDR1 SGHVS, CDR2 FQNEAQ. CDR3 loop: CASSEMTGFQETQYF. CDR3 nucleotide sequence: TGTGCCAGCAGCGAAATGACAGGGTTTCAAGAGACCCAGTACTTC.

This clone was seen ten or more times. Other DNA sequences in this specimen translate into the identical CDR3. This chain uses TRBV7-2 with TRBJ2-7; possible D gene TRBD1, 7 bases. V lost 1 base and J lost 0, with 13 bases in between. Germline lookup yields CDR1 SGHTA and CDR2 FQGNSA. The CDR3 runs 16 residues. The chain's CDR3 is CASSLDSGGSSYEQYF. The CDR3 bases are TGTGCCAGCAGCTTAGATTCAGGGGGGAGCTCCTACGAGCAGTACTTC.

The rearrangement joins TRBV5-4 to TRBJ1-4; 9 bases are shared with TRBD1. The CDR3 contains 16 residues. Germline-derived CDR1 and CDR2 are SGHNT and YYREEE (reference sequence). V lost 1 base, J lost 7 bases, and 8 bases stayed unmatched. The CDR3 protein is CASSLPTGGVGEKLFF. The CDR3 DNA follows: TGTGCCAGCAGCTTGCCCACAGGGGGCGTCGGTGAAAAACTGTTTTTT. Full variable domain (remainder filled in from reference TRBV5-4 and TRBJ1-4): ETGVTQSPTHLIKTRGQQVTLRCSSQSGHNTVSWYQQALGQGPQFIFQYYREEENGRGNFPPRFSGLQFPNYSSELNVNALELDDSALYLCASSLPTGGVGEKLFFGSGTQLSVL.

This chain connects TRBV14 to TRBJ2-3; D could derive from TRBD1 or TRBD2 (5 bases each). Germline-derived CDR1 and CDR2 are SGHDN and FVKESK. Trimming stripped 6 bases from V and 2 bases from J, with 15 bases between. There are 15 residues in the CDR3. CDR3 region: CASSRRELLTDTQYF. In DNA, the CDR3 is TGTGCCAGCAGTCGCAGGGAGCTCCTCACAGATACGCAGTATTTT.

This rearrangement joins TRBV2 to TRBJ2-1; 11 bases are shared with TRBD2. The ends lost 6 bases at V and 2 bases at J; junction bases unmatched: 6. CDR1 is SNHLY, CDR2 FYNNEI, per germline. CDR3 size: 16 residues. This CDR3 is CASRGSGGAPYNEQFF. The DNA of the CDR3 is TGTGCCAGCAGGGGTAGCGGGGGGGCGCCCTACAATGAGCAGTTCTTC.

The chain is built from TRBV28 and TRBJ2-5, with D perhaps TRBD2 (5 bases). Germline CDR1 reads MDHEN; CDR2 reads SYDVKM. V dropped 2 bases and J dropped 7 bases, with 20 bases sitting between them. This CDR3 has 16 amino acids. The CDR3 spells CASSLNGLGGRVTQYF. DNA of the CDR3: TGTGCCAGCAGTTTAAATGGGTTGGGTGGGAGAGTGACCCAGTACTTC.

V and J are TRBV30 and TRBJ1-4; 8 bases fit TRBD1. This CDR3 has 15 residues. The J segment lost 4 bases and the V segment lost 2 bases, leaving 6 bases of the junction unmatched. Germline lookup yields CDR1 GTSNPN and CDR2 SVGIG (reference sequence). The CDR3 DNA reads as TGTGCCTGGAGTCGGACAGGGCCGTTTAATGAAAAACTGTTTTTT. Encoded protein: CAWSRTGPFNEKLFF.